What follows is one T cell receptor beta chain and its context. Antigen specificity is unknown. The test was conducted at deep level. Here immunoSEQ multiplex PCR was the method, and the copy in TCRdb shows in-frame clones only, minus some. The sample holds around 2.5 million clones, roughly 93% seen once. This sample is part of a study of shared clonotypes between healthy human individuals. Study-level points and caveats: Non-shared clonotypes had lower generation probabilities than clonotypes shared by all four sorted-subset donors. A limitation of the genetic and exposure-history diversity represented arose from few donors.

Input material: naive CD4+ T cells from PBMCs. The subset was: CD45RA+ positively selected. This TCR was sampled from a man younger than 35 in good health. Some clones in this sample may be carry-over from other donors' samples.

CDR3 in DNA: TGCGCCAGCAGCGTGGACGGGGGTAACACTGAAGCTTTCTTT. It is translated as CASSVDGGNTEAFF. The V gene is TRBV5-1, the J gene TRBJ1-1; possibly TRBD1 for D (5 bases). Germline V lookup: CDR1 SGHRS, CDR2 YFSETQ. This CDR3 has 14 residues. V lost 4 bases, J lost 2 bases, and 12 bases lay in between.